The 18 T cell receptor beta chains below were found in one sample sequenced in a study of blood T cell repertoires in COVID-19. The repertoire was sequenced with immunoSEQ multiplex PCR; TCRdb's copy has only in-frame clones and lacks some. This table has around 400,000 clones, around 83% appearing once. The sample taken for sequencing was PBMCs or T cells enriched from blood (not recorded which). Receptors originate from a woman aged 45-65 years who had recovered from COVID-19.

This chain links TRBV5-1 with TRBJ2-2, with TRBD2 matching over 12 bases. Germline CDR1 and CDR2: SGHRS and YFSETQ. The CDR3 is made up of 18 amino acids. V lost 4 bases, J lost 4 bases, and 11 bases stayed unmatched. In DNA form, the CDR3 reads TGCGCCAGCAGCACCGGACTAGCGGGACCCACTTCCACCGGGGAGCTGTTTTTT. Translation gives CASSTGLAGPTSTGELFF.

This sequence joins TRBV24-1 and TRBJ2-7; 8 nucleotides align to TRBD1. V was clipped by 4 bases and J by 8 bases; unmatched bases: 3. Germline CDR1 reads KGHDR; CDR2 reads SFDVKD. The CDR3 consists of 12 residues. The CDR3 region is CATSDRQGQQYF. CDR3 nucleotides: TGTGCCACCAGTGACAGACAGGGGCAGCAGTACTTC.

The genes are TRBV18 and TRBJ2-6; perhaps TRBD1 as D (6 bases). The CDR3 is made up of 19 amino acids. Germline CDR1 and CDR2: KGHSH and LQKENI. Trimming took off 6 bases at V and 0 bases at J, with 21 bases between the two ends. CDR3 nucleotide sequence: TGTGCCAGCTCGCCCTACCGGGACACATTCAACTCTGGGGCCAACGTCCTGACTTTC. Protein product: CASSPYRDTFNSGANVLTF.

The J gene is TRBJ1-1, the V gene TRBV18; D is undetermined. CDR1 and CDR2 from the germline V gene are KGHSH and LQKENI. V was clipped by 3 bases and J by 0 bases, with 11 bases between them. The CDR3 extends over 15 amino acids. The CDR3 coding sequence is TGTGCCAGCTCACCCGCTAGCAGGCTGAACACTGAAGCTTTCTTT. Its translation: CASSPASRLNTEAFF.

The table lists this clone with a count of one. The chain uses TRBV6-2 or TRBV6-3 and TRBJ2-7; 8 bases line up with TRBD2. Germline CDR1 reads MNHEY; CDR2 reads SVGEGT. The trim removed 0 bases at V and 7 bases at J, leaving 14 bases unmatched. The CDR3 length is 17 residues. The CDR3 bases are TGTGCCAGCAGTTACTCGGGGCCGGGAGGGCCGTTAGGAGAGCAGTACTTC. Amino acids: CASSYSGPGGPLGEQYF.

The chain carries TRBV7-2 and TRBJ2-2; 7 bases agree with TRBD2. Germline CDR1 SGHTA, CDR2 FQGNSA. The CDR3 is 16 amino acids. Losses at the gene ends were 3 bases for V and 1 base for J; bases not matched to a gene: 5. The CDR3 DNA is TGTGCCAGCAGCTTTCGGTCTAGCGGGAACACCGGGGAGCTGTTTTTT. Its translation is CASSFRSSGNTGELFF.

V is TRBV6-2 or TRBV6-3 and J is TRBJ2-7; D possibly corresponds to TRBD2 (5 bases). The CDR3 has 14 residues. Germline V gene lookup returns CDR1 MNHEY and CDR2 SVGEGT. Trimming removed 2 bases from V and 9 bases from J, with 17 bases in between. The CDR3 DNA reads TGTGCCAGCAGTTACGCGGGTCTCCAAATTGGGCAGTACTTC. It translates to CASSYAGLQIGQYF.

V gene TRBV30 combines with J gene TRBJ1-1; D is perhaps TRBD1 (6 bases). This CDR3 contains 15 residues. V was cut by 1 base and J by 1 base, with 13 bases left in between. Germline V CDR1 and CDR2: GTSNPN, SVGIG (reference sequence). The CDR3 DNA sequence: TGTGCCTGGAGTGCAGCAGGGGCATCGAACACTGAAGCTTTCTTT. Translation: CAWSAAGASNTEAFF.

The chain joins TRBV7-9 to TRBJ2-1; 9 positions agree with TRBD2. Germline-derived CDR1 and CDR2 are SEHNR and FQNEAQ (reference sequence). The CDR3 consists of 16 residues. With 0 bases clipped from V and 10 bases from J, the junction kept 10 bases outside the gene matches. DNA for the CDR3: TGTGCCAGCAGCTTAGCGGGGGGGACTAGCTTACGGGAGCAGTTCTTC. Its protein is CASSLAGGTSLREQFF.

V usage is TRBV6-2 or TRBV6-3 and J usage is TRBJ1-2; 12 positions match TRBD1. This CDR3 contains 17 residues. Germline V CDR1 and CDR2: MNHEY, SVGEGT. With 6 bases clipped from V and 8 bases from J, the junction kept 16 bases outside the gene matches. The CDR3 is CASSKPGQGAVVSGYTF. In DNA, the CDR3 is TGTGCCAGCAGCAAGCCGGGACAGGGGGCGGTGGTGAGCGGCTACACCTTC.

CDR3 amino acids: CASTPGYGYTF. CDR3 DNA: TGTGCCAGCACTCCGGGCTATGGCTACACCTTC. The genes are TRBV28 and TRBJ1-2, with D hard to call. Trimming shortened V by 7 bases and J by 4 bases, and 7 bases separated the two germline ends. The CDR3 length is 11 residues. CDR1 is MDHEN and CDR2 is SYDVKM in the germline V gene.

J is TRBJ2-3 and V is TRBV25-1; a possible D gene is TRBD2 (6 bases). The germline gives CDR1 MGHDK, CDR2 SYGVNS. The CDR3 length is 17 residues. Trimming pared 4 bases from V and 0 bases from J, leaving 17 bases between. The DNA of the CDR3 is TGTGCCAGCAGTGGAGGGTGGGGGGTAGCTAGCACAGATACGCAGTATTTT. This sequence encodes CASSGGWGVASTDTQYF.

The CDR3 loop reads CASSRLGGYTDTQYF. In DNA form, the CDR3 reads TGTGCCAGCAGCCGACTGGGGGGTTACACAGATACGCAGTATTTT. V usage is TRBV6-5 and J usage is TRBJ2-3, with D possibly matching TRBD2 (6 bases). Germline CDR1 reads MNHEY; CDR2 reads SVGAGI. V lost 6 bases, J lost 2 bases, and 15 bases lay in between. The CDR3 sequence is 15 residues long.

This chain joins TRBV7-2 and TRBJ2-3; D is undetermined. Germline loops: CDR1 SGHTA, CDR2 FQGNSA. The length of the CDR3 is 14 residues. With 1 base removed from V and 4 bases from J, the gap between germline ends came to 9 bases. CDR3 protein: CASSLGAVPDTQYF. The DNA of the CDR3 is TGTGCCAGCAGCTTAGGGGCAGTGCCAGATACGCAGTATTTT.

The chain has TRBV11-3 and TRBJ2-7; TRBD1 aligns across 9 bases. CDR1 and CDR2 (germline): SGHNT, YENEEA. Trimming removed 5 bases from V and 5 bases from J; junction bases left unmatched: 13. The CDR3 totals 16 residues. The CDR3 DNA reads TGTGCCAGCAGCCCACCTTGGGACAGGGAGTCCAACGAGCAGTACTTC. This sequence encodes CASSPPWDRESNEQYF.

The CDR3 nucleotides are TGCAGCGTTGCTTCAGGGTACTACGAGCAGTACTTC. Its translation: CSVASGYYEQYF. The rearrangement links TRBV29-1 to TRBJ2-7, with TRBD1 as a possible D gene (5 bases). The CDR3 covers 12 residues. The germline V gene has CDR1 SQVTM and CDR2 ANQGSEA. The ends were cut back, 4 bases at V and 3 bases at J, with 10 bases in the middle.

The V gene is TRBV11-3, the J gene TRBJ2-3, with D hard to call. Trimming took 2 bases from V and 4 from J, leaving 10 bases between them. The CDR3 spans 14 residues. Germline-derived CDR1 and CDR2 are SGHNT and YENEEA. The CDR3 coding sequence is TGTGCCAGCAGCTTAAACCAAGCTTCAGATACGCAGTATTTT. Translating gives CASSLNQASDTQYF.

The V gene is TRBV3-1 (or the pseudogene TRBV3-2), the J gene TRBJ2-1; D gene uncertain. Germline CDR1 reads LGHDT; CDR2 reads YNNKEL (reference sequence). With 0 bases removed from V and 7 bases from J, the gap between germline ends came to 4 bases. The length of the CDR3 is 12 residues. CDR3: CASSQDRNEQFF. The CDR3 nucleotides read TGTGCCAGCAGCCAAGATCGGAATGAGCAGTTCTTC.